This TCR beta chain was sequenced for a study of T cell responses to AZD1222 COVID-19 vaccine. Generated by immunoSEQ multiplex PCR, the TCRdb table keeps only in-frame clones and is missing some. The sample has around 180,000 clones, about 94% seen once; the top ten hold roughly 8.4%. V lost 5 bases, J lost 7 bases, and 14 bases lay in between. CDR3 size: 14 residues. Per the germline V gene, CDR1 is SEHNR and CDR2 is FQNEAQ (reference sequence). This specimen was peripheral blood, taken on day 0 of AZD1222 vaccination. This TCR derives from an adult in good health. V and J are TRBV7-9 and TRBJ1-4; possibly TRBD1 for D (6 bases). The CDR3 coding sequence is TGTGCCAGCAGCAACCGGGGGGCGCTTGAAAAACTGTTTTTT. Amino acids: CASSNRGALEKLFF.